This T cell receptor (beta chain) was sequenced for a study of T cell responses to AZD1222 COVID-19 vaccine. Study-wide background: Some second doses came at about 4 weeks and others at about 12 weeks; these were pooled.

The assay was immunoSEQ multiplex PCR, and TCRdb's table has in-frame clones only and misses some. Among about 130,000 clones, more than 80% were seen once, and the ten largest hold roughly 4%. General study results and limits: The donor group comprised mostly white British people and more females; the analysis possibly underestimated clonal diversity. Repertoire sampling happened only post peak T cell response. Only a handful of people who got AZD1222 tested seropositive at baseline.

There are 20 residues in the CDR3. The germline V and J ends were trimmed by 5 bases and 4 bases, with 30 bases remaining between them. Germline V lookup: CDR1 LNHDA, CDR2 SQIVND (reference sequence). A word on this clone: Its antigen remains unidentified.

The chain employs TRBV19 and TRBJ1-3; D is unclear. The sequenced sample was peripheral blood, obtained on day 0 of AZD1222 vaccination. This TCR was recovered from an adult in good health. The CDR3 DNA reads as TGTGCCAGTAGTCCCCATACGAGTGGTGGACGGCTGGCGAAAGGAAACACCATATATTTT. Translating it yields CASSPHTSGGRLAKGNTIYF.